This TCR beta chain was sequenced for a study of cytomegalovirus exposure and HLA in healthy donors. Study outcomes and limitations: The study dropped some indistinguishable V segments, TRBV6-2 and TRBV6-3 among them. About 87% or about 30% of the time was how often most TCR beta V segments were productive, according to an earlier analysis. A later look showed TCR association rates differing by HLA locus, highest for DRB1 and lowest for HLA-C.

This clone occurred once. What it recognizes is unknown. At one of its ends the junction is not consistent with the germline gene, which may arise from a read error. The CDR3 contains 14 residues. CDR1 and CDR2 (germline): MNHEY, SVGAGI. The PCR had 60 Vbeta and 13 Jbeta primers. The table came from immunoSEQ multiplex PCR; TCRdb's copy has only in-frame clones and leaves some out. The sample holds 150,000 to 250,000 clones, around three quarters seen once. The source of this sequence is a woman aged 25 to 39 in good health and CMV-seropositive. Sequencing was done on a sample of PBMCs. V and J are TRBV6-5 and TRBJ2-7; TRBD1 might be the D (5 bases). The CDR3 reads CASSYTDSSYKQYF. CDR3 nucleotide sequence: TGTGCCAGCAGTTACACCGACAGTTCCTACAAGCAGTACTTC.